This T cell receptor beta chain was captured in a study of blood T cell repertoires in COVID-19. Looking at the study overall: Samples came from the United States, Italy and Spain, spanning acute and convalescent COVID-19.

CDR1 is SGHTS, CDR2 YDEGEE, per germline. This CDR3 has 16 amino acids. The trim removed 5 bases at V and 4 bases at J, leaving 9 bases unmatched. Clones were sequenced by immunoSEQ multiplex PCR, and TCRdb holds only the in-frame ones, with some missing. The sample has about 350,000 clones; about nine tenths are singletons. The study drew participants aged about 18 to 89 years from approximately 25 US areas. Each participant's cohort was designated according to participant-reported clinical history. Each exposed participant met a COVID-19 case in the 2 weeks preceding study entry. The specimen sequenced was PBMCs or T cells enriched from blood (not recorded which). This clonotype was obtained from a woman in her thirties who had been exposed to COVID-19. The chain carries TRBV5-8 and TRBJ2-1; 10 nucleotides align to TRBD2. In nucleotides, the CDR3 is TGTGCCAGCAGGTCGGGACTAGCGAACAGGTACAATGAGCAGTTCTTC. Its protein is CASRSGLANRYNEQFF.